Each of the 28 T cell receptor beta chains below was sequenced from the same sample in a study of blood T cell repertoires in COVID-19. Measured with immunoSEQ multiplex PCR; TCRdb has only the in-frame clones, and not every one. The data contain tens of thousands of clones, over 75% of them singletons. The sample consisted of peripheral blood. The receptors originated from a man aged 55-75 years with acute or convalescent COVID-19.

The rearrangement uses TRBV6-1 and TRBJ2-1, with TRBD2 as a possible D gene (5 bases). The CDR3 covers 16 residues. Per germline, CDR1 MNHNS and CDR2 SASEGT. V gave up 0 bases and J gave up 9 bases, with 18 bases separating them. The CDR3 sequence is CASSEAALPGRAEQFF. DNA for the CDR3: TGTGCCAGCAGTGAAGCGGCACTCCCCGGGCGGGCTGAGCAGTTCTTC.

V and J are TRBV5-1 and TRBJ2-6; no clear D. This CDR3 is built from 17 residues. CDR1 and CDR2 (germline): SGHRS, YFSETQ. V dropped 4 bases and J dropped 0 bases, with 14 bases sitting between them. The CDR3 DNA is TGCGCCAGCAGCCCATCTGGTGCGCTCTCTGGGGCCAACGTCCTGACTTTC. Amino acid sequence: CASSPSGALSGANVLTF.

The chain links TRBV2 to TRBJ1-5, with unresolved D. Germline assignment: CDR1 SNHLY and CDR2 FYNNEI. The CDR3 length is 13 residues. Trimming removed 3 bases at V and 1 base at J, with 4 bases between. The CDR3 coding sequence is TGTGCCAGCAGTGATCAGAGCAATCAGCCCCAGCATTTT. As protein: CASSDQSNQPQHF.

The gene calls are TRBV6-5 and TRBJ2-1, with TRBD2 matching over 11 bases. Trimming at V came to 10 bases and at J to 0 bases, leaving 2 bases not matched to a gene. This CDR3 is 14 amino acids long. Germline V gene sequence: CDR1 MNHEY, CDR2 SVGAGI. The CDR3 DNA follows: TGTGCCATCACTAGCGGGAGCTCCTACAATGAGCAGTTCTTC. This codes for CAITSGSSYNEQFF.

This chain connects TRBV5-1 to TRBJ2-1, with TRBD1 as a possible D gene (6 bases). Germline CDR1 SGHRS, CDR2 YFSETQ. The CDR3 sequence is 15 residues long. V shed 3 bases and J shed 4 bases, with 14 bases lying between them. The CDR3 sequence is CASSSSGTKYNEQFF. The CDR3 DNA sequence: TGCGCCAGCAGCTCGTCCGGGACAAAATACAATGAGCAGTTCTTC.

This CDR3 reads CASSFNQGAQAFF. The CDR3 DNA reads TGTGCCAGCAGTTTCAATCAGGGGGCCCAAGCTTTCTTT. This chain connects TRBV6-5 to TRBJ1-1; the match to TRBD1 covers 8 bases. The V gene's germline CDR1 is MNHEY and CDR2 SVGAGI. The V segment lost 4 bases and the J segment 9 bases; nucleotides outside the gene matches: 7. This CDR3 contains 13 residues.

V is TRBV9 and J is TRBJ1-1, with D unclear. Germline loops: CDR1 SGDLS, CDR2 YYNGEE. V shed 0 bases and J shed 1 base, with 13 bases lying between them. The CDR3 is 16 residues long. CDR3 bases: TGTGCCAGCAGCGTAGACGGCCCTGGGAGGAACACTGAAGCTTTCTTT. Its translation: CASSVDGPGRNTEAFF.

J is TRBJ1-2 and V is TRBV6-5; D unresolved. V was pared by 2 bases and J by 7 bases, with 17 bases between. Germline CDR1 and CDR2: MNHEY and SVGAGI. This CDR3 contains 15 residues. CDR3 coding DNA: TGTGCCAGCAGTTACCAATACTACGGGGAAGGTGGCTACACCTTC. Encoded protein: CASSYQYYGEGGYTF.

The chain uses TRBV5-8 and TRBJ2-5; D unresolved. V lost 5 bases to trimming and J lost 1 base, with 18 bases between them. Germline loops: CDR1 SGHTS, CDR2 YDEGEE. The CDR3 loop spans 16 amino acids. Here the CDR3 reads CASSTFQVNLQETQYF. The DNA for the CDR3 is TGTGCCAGCAGTACATTTCAGGTTAACCTCCAAGAGACCCAGTACTTC.

The chain is built from TRBV6-5 and TRBJ1-5, with a weak D call TRBD1 (6 bases). This CDR3 comprises 14 residues. Trimming pared 0 bases from V and 4 bases from J, leaving 7 bases between. The germline V gene encodes CDR1 MNHEY and CDR2 SVGAGI. The CDR3, as DNA: TGTGCCAGCAGTTACTCGAGGGGGAATCAGCCCCAGCATTTT. It encodes CASSYSRGNQPQHF.

The rearrangement links TRBV9 to TRBJ2-1; 11 bases are a match to TRBD2. Losses at the gene ends were 0 bases for V and 1 base for J; bases not matched to a gene: 6. Germline assignment: CDR1 SGDLS and CDR2 YYNGEE. CDR3 length: 18 amino acids. The chain's CDR3 is CASSVELAGVRSYNEQFF. CDR3 DNA sequence: TGTGCCAGCAGCGTAGAACTAGCGGGGGTTAGGTCCTACAATGAGCAGTTCTTC.

The rearrangement joins TRBV7-2 to TRBJ2-1, with D unresolved. The V gene lost 6 bases and the J gene lost 1 base, with 10 bases spanning the gap. CDR3 length: 14 residues. CDR1 and CDR2 from the germline V gene are SGHTA and FQGNSA. The CDR3 region is CASSRSLSYNEQFF. In DNA, the CDR3 is TGTGCCAGCAGTCGGAGCTTATCCTACAATGAGCAGTTCTTC.

This rearrangement joins TRBV10-2 to TRBJ2-3; 7 bases map to TRBD2. The CDR3 loop spans 13 amino acids. V trimming: 8 bases; J trimming: 2 bases; junction bases outside the gene matches: 4. Germline V lookup: CDR1 WSHSY, CDR2 SAAADI. CDR3 sequence reads: CASRGLDTDTQYF. In nucleotides, the CDR3 is TGCGCCAGCCGAGGACTAGACACAGATACGCAGTATTTT.

V usage is TRBV7-8 and J usage is TRBJ2-7; D may be TRBD2 (6 bases). The CDR3 is 16 amino acids. V lost 5 bases, J lost 2 bases, and 19 bases lay in between. Germline V gives CDR1 SGHVS, CDR2 FQNEAQ. CDR3 nucleotides: TGTGCCAGCAGCCCGCCCGGGAGTAAGGGACCCTACGAGCAGTACTTC. Translation gives CASSPPGSKGPYEQYF.

This clone is a singleton in its sample. The chain recombines TRBV5-5 with TRBJ1-4; no clear D. Trimming took off 1 base at V and 7 bases at J, with 5 bases between the two ends. There are 12 residues in the CDR3. Germline V lookup: CDR1 SGHKS, CDR2 YYEKEE (reference sequence). The chain's CDR3 is CASSLLAEKLFF. CDR3 DNA: TGTGCCAGCAGCTTGTTGGCTGAAAAACTGTTTTTT.

The rearrangement joins TRBV5-4 to TRBJ1-1, with a tentative D call TRBD1 (5 bases). The length of the CDR3 is 14 residues. V lost 3 bases to trimming and J lost 1 base, with 10 bases between them. Germline values: CDR1 SGHNT, CDR2 YYREEE (reference sequence). The DNA for the CDR3 is TGTGCCAGCAGCTACCGGGGGGGGAACACTGAAGCTTTCTTT. It specifies CASSYRGGNTEAFF.

The V call is TRBV7-8, the J call TRBJ1-2; D gene ambiguous. The V gene lost 3 bases and the J gene lost 2 bases, with 16 bases spanning the gap. The CDR3 totals 16 residues. CDR1 SGHVS and CDR2 FQNEAQ come from the germline V gene. As DNA, the CDR3 is TGTGCCAGCAGCTTCGGCCTCCGAGGCAGCAACTATGGCTACACCTTC. Its translation is CASSFGLRGSNYGYTF.

This chain uses TRBV6-6 with TRBJ1-5; TRBD1 aligns across 9 bases. From germline, CDR1 is MNHNY and CDR2 SVGAGI (reference sequence). CDR3 length equals 15 residues. The V gene end was trimmed by 6 bases and the J gene end by 3 bases; junction bases not matched to a gene: 6. DNA for the CDR3: TGTGCCAGCAGCCTCCGGGACAGGGTCAATCAGCCCCAGCATTTT. Amino acids: CASSLRDRVNQPQHF.

The chain recombines TRBV5-4 with TRBJ1-3; no clear D gene. V lost 4 bases, J lost 0 bases, and 8 bases lay in between. CDR1 and CDR2 (germline): SGHNT, YYREEE (reference sequence). CDR3 length: 14 residues. CDR3 nucleotide sequence: TGTGCCAGCAGCCCTGACAACTCTGGAAACACCATATATTTT. Translation: CASSPDNSGNTIYF.

V and J are TRBV19 and TRBJ1-5, with D perhaps matching TRBD1 (6 bases). V dropped 4 bases and J dropped 6 bases, with 19 bases sitting between them. This CDR3 has 16 residues. Looked up from germline, CDR1 is LNHDA and CDR2 is SQIVND (reference sequence). The CDR3 coding sequence is TGTGCCAGTAGTACCACGACCGCAGGACAGCCTCAGCCCCAGCATTTT. Its translation is CASSTTTAGQPQPQHF.

This rearrangement joins TRBV9 to TRBJ2-3; 9 nucleotides align to TRBD2. The CDR3 is 16 amino acids. Losses at the gene ends were 4 bases for V and 0 bases for J; bases not matched to a gene: 6. Germline V gene lookup returns CDR1 SGDLS and CDR2 YYNGEE. The CDR3 DNA sequence: TGTGCCAGCAGCCCCGGGACTAGCACAAGCACAGATACGCAGTATTTT. Translating it yields CASSPGTSTSTDTQYF.

The chain links TRBV5-1 to TRBJ2-7; D not certain. The CDR3 contains 14 residues. Germline lookup yields CDR1 SGHRS and CDR2 YFSETQ. V lost 0 bases, J lost 2 bases, and 9 bases lay in between. The CDR3 region is CASSLVVSPYEQYF. DNA for the CDR3: TGCGCCAGCAGCTTGGTAGTATCGCCCTACGAGCAGTACTTC. The full variable domain, in which reference TRBV5-1 and TRBJ2-7 provide the parts outside the CDR3, is KAGVTQTPRYLIKTRGQQVTLSCSPISGHRSVSWYQQTPGQGLQFLFEYFSETQRNKGNFPGRFSGRQFSNSRSEMNVSTLELGDSALYLCASSLVVSPYEQYFGPGTRLTVT.

The V call is TRBV4-2, the J call TRBJ1-6; D perhaps matches TRBD1 (5 bases). Germline V gene data show CDR1 as LGHNA and CDR2 as YNFKEQ. Trimming removed 3 bases from V and 5 bases from J, with 17 bases in between. CDR3 size: 17 residues. The CDR3 here is CASSHPRTQGNNSPLHF. DNA of the CDR3: TGTGCCAGCAGCCATCCCCGGACACAAGGGAATAATTCACCCCTCCACTTT.

This chain uses TRBV2 with TRBJ2-7; D gene ambiguous. The germline V gene has CDR1 SNHLY and CDR2 FYNNEI. The CDR3 length is 11 residues. The ends were cut back, 7 bases at V and 4 bases at J, with 8 bases in the middle. Here the CDR3 DNA reads TGTGCCAGCACGACGGGTTACGAGCAGTACTTC. Encoded protein: CASTTGYEQYF.

The CDR3 nucleotides read TGTGCCAGTAGCCCCGGGGGGTTAGCGAATGAGCAGTTCTTC. It encodes CASSPGGLANEQFF. The chain recombines TRBV19 with TRBJ2-1; 7 nucleotides align to TRBD2. There are 14 residues in the CDR3. Germline lookup yields CDR1 LNHDA and CDR2 SQIVND (reference sequence). Unmatched junction bases numbered 9, after V lost 6 bases and J lost 7 bases.

The genes are TRBV3-1 (or the pseudogene TRBV3-2) and TRBJ2-1, with 13 bases identical to TRBD2. CDR1 is LGHDT, CDR2 YNNKEL, per germline (reference sequence). The CDR3 runs 16 residues. V lost 1 base and J lost 4; bases outside the gene matches: 1. Written as DNA, the CDR3 is TGTGCCAGCAGCCAAGGACTAGCGGGGGGTTACAATGAGCAGTTCTTC. This codes for CASSQGLAGGYNEQFF.

The gene calls are TRBV30 and TRBJ1-1, with D possibly being TRBD1 (6 bases). V was clipped by 2 bases and J by 6 bases, with 13 bases between them. There are 13 residues in the CDR3. Germline V CDR1 and CDR2: GTSNPN, SVGIG (reference sequence). CDR3 region: CAWSLDSTSEAFF. Written as DNA, the CDR3 is TGTGCCTGGAGTCTGGACAGTACATCTGAAGCTTTCTTT. The full variable domain, in which reference TRBV30 and TRBJ1-1 provide the parts outside the CDR3, is SQTIHQWPATLVQPVGSPLSLECTVEGTSNPNLYWYRQAAGRGLQLLFYSVGIGQISSEVPQNLSASRPQDRQFILSSKKLLLSDSGFYLCAWSLDSTSEAFFGQGTRLTVV.

The J gene is TRBJ1-2, the V gene TRBV3-1 (or the pseudogene TRBV3-2); 8 bases map to TRBD1. The CDR3 is 14 residues long. Per germline, CDR1 LGHDT and CDR2 YNNKEL (reference sequence). The V and J ends lost 2 bases and 7 bases, in that order; junction bases with no gene match: 6. In nucleotides, the CDR3 is TGTGCCAGCAGCCAACCAGGGGGCCGAGGTGGCTACACCTTC. It codes for CASSQPGGRGGYTF.